What follows are 31 T cell receptor beta chains derived from one specimen sequenced in a study of regulatory T cells in long-lasting Graves disease. Investigators prepared the TCR beta libraries by applying iRepertoire HTBI primers and Arm-PCR of CDR3 regions. TCRdb recomputed calls from the multiplex PCR reads with MiXCR, one row per CDR3 protein. The table includes 400,000 to 600,000 distinct CDR3 sequences, about 22% detected once. The time point denotes: persistent/refractory GD, antithyroid drugs over 5 years with positive TRAb. PBMC RNA was the source of the TCR library. The specimen was peripheral blood mononuclear cells (PBMCs), collected when the disease was refractory, from a patient treated with antithyroid drugs. These receptors were taken from a female donor with Graves disease.

The chain links TRBV10-3 to TRBJ2-6; D unclear. This CDR3 is built from 14 residues. Trimming took 5 bases from V and 2 from J, leaving 7 bases between them. Germline assignment: CDR1 ENHRY and CDR2 SYGVKD. The CDR3 region has the DNA TGTGCCATCAGTTCCCTTACTGGGGCCAACGTCCTGACTTTC. Translating it yields CAISSLTGANVLTF.

This clonotype was recorded many times. The chain employs TRBV2 and TRBJ1-2; D remains ambiguous. The germline V gene has CDR1 SNHLY and CDR2 FYNNEI. Between the trimmed V and J ends, which lost 3 bases and 4 bases, there was a span of 12 bases. The CDR3 consists of 14 residues. The CDR3, as DNA: TGTGCCAGCAGTGAGGCCGAACTCGGCTATGGCTACACCTTC. The encoded protein is CASSEAELGYGYTF.

This chain uses TRBV12-3 or TRBV12-4 with TRBJ2-7, with TRBD1 matching over 7 bases. The CDR3 consists of 15 residues. The V gene end was trimmed by 2 bases and the J gene end by 7 bases; junction bases not matched to a gene: 11. The DNA of the CDR3 is TGTGCCAGCAGTTTAACGCTACAGGGGAAGGGGGAGCAGTACTTC. It translates to CASSLTLQGKGEQYF.

This clonotype was seen repeatedly, ten times or more. The chain combines TRBV7-6 with TRBJ2-5; D gene uncertain. The CDR3 sequence is 15 residues long. Germline V gives CDR1 SGHVS, CDR2 FNYEAQ. Trimming took off 2 bases at V and 0 bases at J, with 10 bases between the two ends. CDR3 coding DNA: TGTGCCAGCAGCTTAAAGTGGCCGTACCAAGAGACCCAGTACTTC. This codes for CASSLKWPYQETQYF.

This sequence joins TRBV19 and TRBJ2-7; 9 bases align to TRBD1. The V and J ends lost 1 base and 0 bases, in that order; junction bases with no gene match: 7. From germline, CDR1 is LNHDA and CDR2 SQIVND (reference sequence). The CDR3 spans 17 residues. CDR3 protein: CASSIGTGAMSSYEQYF. CDR3 in DNA: TGTGCCAGTAGTATAGGGACAGGGGCGATGAGCTCCTACGAGCAGTACTTC.

The sample holds many counts of this clonotype. The rearrangement joins TRBV28 to TRBJ1-5, with no clear D. The germline V gene encodes CDR1 MDHEN and CDR2 SYDVKM. The V end lost 2 bases, the J end lost 4 bases, and 9 bases lay between the germline ends. This CDR3 region has 14 residues. The CDR3 nucleotides read TGTGCCAGCAGTTTAGGAGCCCCTAATCAGCCCCAGCATTTT. Its translation is CASSLGAPNQPQHF.

The sample holds many counts of this clonotype. The chain carries TRBV28 and TRBJ2-5; the match to TRBD2 covers 10 bases. Germline values: CDR1 MDHEN, CDR2 SYDVKM. This CDR3 contains 15 residues. The trim removed 2 bases at V and 4 bases at J, leaving 4 bases unmatched. The CDR3 bases are TGTGCCAGCAGTTTAGGACTAGCGGAGGGAGAGACCCAGTACTTC. Protein sequence: CASSLGLAEGETQYF.

There are many counts of this clonotype. This chain links TRBV6-5 with TRBJ2-5, with D perhaps assigned TRBD1 or TRBD2 (5 bases each). The CDR3 is 15 amino acids. Trimming pared 2 bases from V and 1 base from J, leaving 11 bases between. Germline CDR1 is MNHEY and CDR2 is SVGAGI. The CDR3 DNA is TGTGCCAGCAGTTACGGGGGTACGCCCCAAGAGACCCAGTACTTC. It specifies CASSYGGTPQETQYF.

This clonotype was found a few times. The gene calls are TRBV28 and TRBJ1-5, with 9 bases lining up with TRBD1. CDR3 length equals 13 residues. The germline CDR1 and CDR2 sequences are MDHEN and SYDVKM. J gave up 11 bases and V 5 bases, and 7 bases lay outside the gene matches. This CDR3 reads CASSRNDRGAQHF. DNA of the CDR3: TGTGCCAGCAGTCGGAATGACAGGGGGGCCCAGCATTTT. The whole variable domain, filled in from reference TRBV28 and TRBJ1-5, reads DVKVTQSSRYLVKRTGEKVFLECVQDMDHENMFWYRQDPGLGLRLIYFSYDVKMKEKGDIPEGYSVSREKKERFSLILESASTNQTSMYLCASSRNDRGAQHFGDGTRLSIL.

J is TRBJ2-4 and V is TRBV7-9; 7 positions agree with TRBD1. V lost 5 bases, J lost 0 bases, and 13 bases stayed unmatched. Germline values: CDR1 SEHNR, CDR2 FQNEAQ (reference sequence). This CDR3 comprises 18 residues. CDR3 loop: CASSTRQGPILAKNIQYF. The DNA of the CDR3 is TGTGCCAGCAGCACTCGACAGGGCCCGATCTTAGCCAAAAACATTCAGTACTTC.

V gene TRBV20-1 combines with J gene TRBJ2-7; 9 nucleotides line up with TRBD1. Germline trimming cut 4 bases from V and 3 bases from J; bases unmatched to any gene: 7. There are 14 residues in the CDR3. The V gene's germline CDR1 is DFQATT and CDR2 SNEGSKA (reference sequence). The CDR3 bases are TGCAGTGCTATGACAGGGGGGAACCTCTACGAGCAGTACTTC. The encoded protein is CSAMTGGNLYEQYF.

This clonotype was recorded at least ten times. The chain carries TRBV28 and TRBJ2-5; D is tentatively TRBD1 or TRBD2 (5 bases each). The CDR3 extends over 18 amino acids. The V gene's germline CDR1 is MDHEN and CDR2 SYDVKM. The V end was cut by 7 bases, the J end by 2 bases, with 26 bases between. In DNA form, the CDR3 reads TGTGCCAGCACCTTGGGAGACTGGCCAGGGACGAATCAAGAGACCCAGTACTTC. It is translated as CASTLGDWPGTNQETQYF.

This clonotype has ten or more counts. The J gene is TRBJ1-5, the V gene TRBV2, with D tentatively TRBD1 (6 bases). V shed 2 bases and J shed 6 bases, with 14 bases lying between them. CDR3 length equals 15 residues. Germline CDR1 is SNHLY and CDR2 is FYNNEI. CDR3 residues: CASSERGGFGQPQHF. The CDR3 nucleotides are TGTGCCAGCAGTGAACGAGGGGGGTTCGGTCAGCCCCAGCATTTT.

This clonotype has ten or more counts. The chain is built from TRBV6-1 and TRBJ2-5; a possible D gene is TRBD1 (5 bases). Trimming took 5 bases from V and 2 from J, leaving 15 bases between them. Germline V gene sequence: CDR1 MNHNS, CDR2 SASEGT. CDR3 size: 15 residues. The CDR3 protein is CASSQADSSQETQYF. CDR3 DNA sequence: TGTGCCAGCAGTCAGGCTGACAGCTCTCAAGAGACCCAGTACTTC.

The chain recombines TRBV15 with TRBJ2-2, with 7 positions matching TRBD1. The CDR3 runs to 16 residues. Per germline, CDR1 LNHNV and CDR2 YYDKDF (reference sequence). V lost 0 bases and J lost 5; bases outside the gene matches: 6. CDR3 sequence: CATSRDGTAGTGELFF. DNA for the CDR3: TGTGCCACCAGCAGAGATGGGACAGCTGGAACCGGGGAGCTGTTTTTT.

This clonotype was recorded at least ten times. The CDR3 spells CASSARGQGSFSNQPQHF. CDR3 sequence (DNA): TGTGCCAGCAGTGCGAGGGGACAGGGTTCCTTTAGCAATCAGCCCCAGCATTTT. This chain joins TRBV6-1 and TRBJ1-5, with TRBD1 identical over 9 bases. Germline CDR1 MNHNS, CDR2 SASEGT. J lost 0 bases, V lost 4 bases, and 10 bases had no gene match. The CDR3 contains 18 residues.

The sample holds many counts of this clonotype. V gene TRBV24-1 combines with J gene TRBJ1-4; D remains unclear. The germline V gene encodes CDR1 KGHDR and CDR2 SFDVKD. Between the trimmed V and J ends, which lost 5 bases and 5 bases, there was a span of 5 bases. This CDR3 is built from 12 residues. The CDR3, as DNA: TGTGCCACCAGTGGCGAAAATGAAAAACTGTTTTTT. Protein sequence: CATSGENEKLFF.

The chain recombines TRBV7-9 with TRBJ2-2, with TRBD1 matching over 10 bases. This CDR3 has 16 residues. Germline V gives CDR1 SEHNR, CDR2 FQNEAQ (reference sequence). Trimming at V came to 4 bases and at J to 4 bases, leaving 6 bases not matched to a gene. As DNA, the CDR3 is TGTGCCAGCAGCTGGACAGGGGGTACTTTCACCGGGGAGCTGTTTTTT. This encodes CASSWTGGTFTGELFF. Together with reference TRBV7-9 and TRBJ2-2, the CDR3 gives the full variable domain: DTGVSQNPRHKITKRGQNVTFRCDPISEHNRLYWYRQTLGQGPEFLTYFQNEAQLEKSRLLSDRFSAERPKGSFSTLEIQRTEQGDSAMYLCASSWTGGTFTGELFFGEGSRLTVL.

This chain links TRBV5-1 with TRBJ2-6; no definite D call. Looked up from germline, CDR1 is SGHRS and CDR2 is YFSETQ. CDR3 length equals 15 residues. The V and J ends lost 0 bases and 3 bases respectively, with 7 bases between them. CDR3 nucleotide sequence: TGCGCCAGCAGCTTGGAGGTAGTTGGGGCCAACGTCCTGACTTTC. Its translation: CASSLEVVGANVLTF. Filled out from reference TRBV5-1 and TRBJ2-6, the complete variable domain reads KAGVTQTPRYLIKTRGQQVTLSCSPISGHRSVSWYQQTPGQGLQFLFEYFSETQRNKGNFPGRFSGRQFSNSRSEMNVSTLELGDSALYLCASSLEVVGANVLTFGAGSRLTVL.

Details on this clonotype: A much larger clone differs by one base, so this may be a read error. The rearrangement uses TRBV28 and TRBJ2-6; a weak D match, TRBD1 (6 bases). The CDR3 covers 19 residues. Germline V gene data show CDR1 as MDHEN and CDR2 as SYDVKM. CDR3 sequence: CASSPKIRDTNSGDNVLTF. The DNA for the CDR3 is TGTGCCAGCAGTCCCAAGATCCGGGACACCAACTCTGGGGACAACGTCCTGACTTTC.

The chain combines TRBV7-2 with TRBJ2-1; 7 positions match TRBD2. J gave up 4 bases and V 5 bases, and 5 bases lay outside the gene matches. Germline loops: CDR1 SGHTA, CDR2 FQGNSA. The CDR3 has 14 amino acids. As DNA, the CDR3 is TGTGCCAGCAGCACCTCTAGCGGTTACAATGAGCAGTTCTTC. Amino acid sequence: CASSTSSGYNEQFF.

Many counts were recorded for this clonotype. One end of the junction does not line up with germline, which may come from a read error. J is TRBJ1-1 and V is TRBV10-1; 8 nucleotides align to TRBD1. CDR3 length equals 15 residues. Germline-derived CDR1 and CDR2 are WNHNN and SYGVQD (reference sequence). As DNA, the CDR3 is TGCGCCAGTAGTGCCCGGACAGGGCAGGACACTGAAGCTTTCTTT. This gives the protein CASSARTGQDTEAFF.

In its sample, this clonotype was seen a few times. The chain recombines TRBV27 with TRBJ1-6; weak D call: TRBD1 (5 bases). The CDR3 is 15 amino acids. In germline, CDR1 is MNHEY, CDR2 SMNVEV (reference sequence). The V gene lost 3 bases and the J gene lost 7 bases, with 13 bases spanning the gap. The CDR3 protein is CASSFGQGVNSPLHF. CDR3 DNA sequence: TGTGCCAGCAGTTTTGGGCAGGGTGTGAATTCACCCCTCCACTTT.

This chain connects TRBV7-9 to TRBJ2-5; D possibly uses TRBD1 or TRBD2 (5 bases each). Trimming cost V 5 bases and J 5 bases, with 12 bases left between them. The germline V gene has CDR1 SEHNR and CDR2 FQNEAQ (reference sequence). This CDR3 has 13 residues. CDR3 protein: CASSKDGAETQYF. In DNA form, the CDR3 reads TGTGCCAGCAGCAAGGACGGGGCTGAGACCCAGTACTTC.

This clonotype was counted at least ten times. This chain uses TRBV2 with TRBJ1-1, with D possibly matching TRBD1 (6 bases). Germline CDR1 reads SNHLY; CDR2 reads FYNNEI. CDR3 length: 15 amino acids. V lost 1 base and J 1 base, leaving 10 bases between the germline ends. The CDR3 DNA is TGTGCCAGCAGTGAAGTTCTCAGGGGGAACACTGAAGCTTTCTTT. Its protein is CASSEVLRGNTEAFF.

The table lists this clonotype with many counts. This chain joins TRBV6-1 and TRBJ2-2, with D tentatively TRBD2 (5 bases). This CDR3 region has 15 residues. The V gene's germline CDR1 is MNHNS and CDR2 SASEGT. Trimming shortened V by 4 bases and J by 0 bases, and 9 bases separated the two germline ends. The CDR3 here is CASSAGVSNTGELFF. DNA of the CDR3: TGTGCCAGCAGTGCCGGGGTCTCGAACACCGGGGAGCTGTTTTTT.

A few counts support this clonotype. The chain employs TRBV9 and TRBJ1-6; 8 bases agree with TRBD1. The germline CDR1 and CDR2 sequences are SGDLS and YYNGEE. The CDR3 extends over 14 amino acids. V shed 4 bases, J shed 7 bases, and the junction held 4 bases outside the gene matches. The DNA of the CDR3 is TGTGCCAGCAGCCCGGACAGGGCGAATTCACCCCTCCACTTT. Protein product: CASSPDRANSPLHF.

The table lists this clonotype with a few counts. The chain joins TRBV19 to TRBJ1-1; 7 bases map to TRBD1. Trimming took 5 bases from V and 1 from J; bases not matched to a gene: 10. Germline CDR1 is LNHDA and CDR2 is SQIVND (reference sequence). This CDR3 comprises 16 residues. The CDR3 nucleotides read TGTGCCAGTAGTCAAAGCGTATCAGGGGGGAACACTGAAGCTTTCTTT. This sequence encodes CASSQSVSGGNTEAFF.

The sample holds many counts of this clonotype. The V call is TRBV6-2 or TRBV6-3, the J call TRBJ2-7; D possibly corresponds to TRBD1 (5 bases). V lost 1 base and J lost 3, with 16 bases in between. The V gene's germline CDR1 is MNHEY and CDR2 SVGEGT. The CDR3 is 16 amino acids. This chain's CDR3 is CASSYWGRNNVYEQYF. DNA for the CDR3: TGTGCCAGCAGTTACTGGGGCAGGAATAACGTCTACGAGCAGTACTTC.

The rearrangement uses TRBV15 and TRBJ1-1; D gene unclear. Trimming pared 2 bases from V and 0 bases from J, leaving 10 bases between. The germline CDR1 and CDR2 sequences are LNHNV and YYDKDF (reference sequence). This CDR3 has 15 residues. Here the CDR3 DNA reads TGTGCCACCAGCAGACTACAAACAGTGAACACTGAAGCTTTCTTT. Translating gives CATSRLQTVNTEAFF.

This clonotype was seen at least ten times. The chain uses TRBV29-1 and TRBJ1-1; perhaps TRBD1 as D (5 bases). V gave up 5 bases and J gave up 0 bases, with 10 bases separating them. There are 13 residues in the CDR3. From germline, CDR1 is SQVTM and CDR2 ANQGSEA. The CDR3 DNA follows: TGCAGCGTTCCCGGGGCGGTGAACACTGAAGCTTTCTTT. This encodes CSVPGAVNTEAFF.